This T cell receptor beta chain was sequenced in a study of blood T cell repertoires in COVID-19. Study as a whole: The United States, Italy and Spain were the sources of the acute and convalescent COVID-19 samples.

The V gene end was trimmed by 4 bases and the J gene end by 4 bases; junction bases not matched to a gene: 7. The CDR3 is 16 amino acids. Germline V gene sequence: CDR1 MNHEY, CDR2 SMNVEV (reference sequence). Libraries were prepared by immunoSEQ multiplex PCR; TCRdb keeps only in-frame clonotypes and omits some of them. In the table there are 25,000 to 30,000 clones, approximately 83% of which are singletons. V gene TRBV27 combines with J gene TRBJ2-6; TRBD1 matches at 7 bases. This TCR came from an elderly woman with COVID-19, enrolled during active disease. Sequencing was performed on peripheral blood. Here the CDR3 DNA reads TGTGCCAGCAGTTCCTCGACAGGGTGGGGGGCCAACGTCCTGACTTTC. Translated: CASSSSTGWGANVLTF.